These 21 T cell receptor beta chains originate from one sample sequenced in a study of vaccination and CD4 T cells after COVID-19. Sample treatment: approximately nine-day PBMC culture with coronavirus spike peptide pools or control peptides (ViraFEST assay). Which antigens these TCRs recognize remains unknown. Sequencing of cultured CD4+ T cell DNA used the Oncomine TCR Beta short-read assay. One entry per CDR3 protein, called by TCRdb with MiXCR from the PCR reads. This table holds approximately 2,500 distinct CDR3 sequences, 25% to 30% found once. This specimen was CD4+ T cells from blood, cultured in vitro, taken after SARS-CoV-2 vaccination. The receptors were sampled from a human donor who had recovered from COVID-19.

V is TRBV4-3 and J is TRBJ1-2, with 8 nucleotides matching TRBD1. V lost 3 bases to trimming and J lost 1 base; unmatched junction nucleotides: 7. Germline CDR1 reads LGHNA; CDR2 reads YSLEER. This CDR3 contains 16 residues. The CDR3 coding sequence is TGCGCCAGCAGCCAGGCCGGGACAGGCATTAACTATGGCTACACCTTC. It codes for CASSQAGTGINYGYTF.

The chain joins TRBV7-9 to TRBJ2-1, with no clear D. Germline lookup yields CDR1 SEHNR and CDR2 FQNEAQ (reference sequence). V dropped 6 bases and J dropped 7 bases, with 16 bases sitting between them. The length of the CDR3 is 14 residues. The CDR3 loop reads CASRSSYLRNEQFF. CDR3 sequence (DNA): TGTGCCAGCAGATCTAGTTACCTAAGAAATGAGCAGTTCTTC.

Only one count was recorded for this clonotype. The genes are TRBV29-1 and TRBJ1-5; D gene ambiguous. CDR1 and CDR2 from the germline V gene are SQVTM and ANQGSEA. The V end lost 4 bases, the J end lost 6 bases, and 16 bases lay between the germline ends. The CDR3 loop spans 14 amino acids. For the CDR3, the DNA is TGCAGCGTTGTAATGACTCCGGAGGGTCAGCCCCAGCATTTT. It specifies CSVVMTPEGQPQHF.

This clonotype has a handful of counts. CDR3 in DNA: TGTGCCACTGGGACTAGCGGGCAAGAGACCCAGTACTTC. Residues: CATGTSGQETQYF. The rearrangement joins TRBV19 to TRBJ2-5, with 12 positions matching TRBD2. CDR1 and CDR2 from the germline V gene are LNHDA and SQIVND (reference sequence). This CDR3 is 13 amino acids long. The ends lost 10 bases at V and 2 bases at J; junction bases unmatched: 2.

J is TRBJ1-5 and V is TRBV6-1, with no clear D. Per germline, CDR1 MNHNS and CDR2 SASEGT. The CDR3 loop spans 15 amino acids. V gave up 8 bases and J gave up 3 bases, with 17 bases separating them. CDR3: CASWKGLTLNQPQHF. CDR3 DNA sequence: TGTGCCAGCTGGAAGGGTCTTACTCTCAATCAGCCCCAGCATTTT.

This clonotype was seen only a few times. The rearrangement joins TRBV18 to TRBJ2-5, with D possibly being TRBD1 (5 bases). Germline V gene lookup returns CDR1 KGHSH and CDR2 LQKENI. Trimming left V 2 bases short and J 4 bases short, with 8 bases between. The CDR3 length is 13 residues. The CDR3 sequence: CASSPGARETQYF. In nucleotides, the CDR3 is TGTGCCAGCTCACCAGGGGCGAGAGAGACCCAGTACTTC.

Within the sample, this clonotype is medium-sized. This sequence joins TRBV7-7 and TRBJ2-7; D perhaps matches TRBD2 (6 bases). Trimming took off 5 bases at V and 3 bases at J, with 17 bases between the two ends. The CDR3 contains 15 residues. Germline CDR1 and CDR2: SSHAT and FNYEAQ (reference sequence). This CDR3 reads CASSRMGVGGYEQYF. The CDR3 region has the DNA TGTGCCAGCAGCCGTATGGGGGTGGGGGGCTACGAGCAGTACTTC. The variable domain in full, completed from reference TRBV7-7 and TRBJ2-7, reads GAGVSQSPRYKVTKRGQDVTLRCDPISSHATLYWYQQALGQGPEFLTYFNYEAQPDKSGLPSDRFSAERPEGSISTLTIQRTEQRDSAMYRCASSRMGVGGYEQYFGPGTRLTVT.

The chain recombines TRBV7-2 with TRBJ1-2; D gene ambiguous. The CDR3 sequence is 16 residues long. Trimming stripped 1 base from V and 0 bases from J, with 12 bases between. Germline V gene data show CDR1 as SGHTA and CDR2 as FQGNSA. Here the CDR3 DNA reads TGTGCCAGCAGCTTAGTTGTTGTCCCGGCTAACTATGGCTACACCTTC. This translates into CASSLVVVPANYGYTF.

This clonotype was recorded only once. The CDR3 bases are TGTGCCAGCAGTGAAAAAGGGAGGGCGGTTCGCCATGGCTACACCTTC. It translates to CASSEKGRAVRHGYTF. V usage is TRBV25-1 and J usage is TRBJ1-2; D remains ambiguous. The CDR3 covers 16 residues. V was clipped by 2 bases and J by 6 bases, with 19 bases between them. The germline V gene has CDR1 MGHDK and CDR2 SYGVNS.

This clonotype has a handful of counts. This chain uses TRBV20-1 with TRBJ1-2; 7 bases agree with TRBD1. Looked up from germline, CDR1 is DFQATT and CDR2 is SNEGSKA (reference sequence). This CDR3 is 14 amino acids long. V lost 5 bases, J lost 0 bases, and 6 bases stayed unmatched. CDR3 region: CSASTGTANYGYTF. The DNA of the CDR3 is TGCAGTGCTTCAACCGGGACAGCTAACTATGGCTACACCTTC.

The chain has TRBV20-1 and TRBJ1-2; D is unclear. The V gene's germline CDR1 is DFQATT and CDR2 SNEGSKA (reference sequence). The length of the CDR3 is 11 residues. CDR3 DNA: TGCAGCGGTTCGGTTAACTATGGCTACACCTTC. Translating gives CSGSVNYGYTF.

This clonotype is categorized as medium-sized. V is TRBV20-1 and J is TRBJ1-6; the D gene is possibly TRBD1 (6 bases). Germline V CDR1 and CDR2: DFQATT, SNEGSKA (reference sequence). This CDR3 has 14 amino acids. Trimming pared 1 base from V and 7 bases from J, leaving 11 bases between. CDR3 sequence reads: CSARAGAQNSPLHF. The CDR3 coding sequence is TGCAGTGCTAGAGCAGGGGCCCAAAATTCACCCCTCCACTTT.

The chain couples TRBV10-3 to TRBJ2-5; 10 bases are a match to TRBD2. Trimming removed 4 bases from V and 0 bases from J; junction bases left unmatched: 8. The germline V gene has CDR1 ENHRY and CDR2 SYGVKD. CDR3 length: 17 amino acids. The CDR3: CAISGPATSGDQETQYF. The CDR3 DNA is TGTGCCATCAGTGGACCGGCTACTAGCGGGGACCAAGAGACCCAGTACTTC.

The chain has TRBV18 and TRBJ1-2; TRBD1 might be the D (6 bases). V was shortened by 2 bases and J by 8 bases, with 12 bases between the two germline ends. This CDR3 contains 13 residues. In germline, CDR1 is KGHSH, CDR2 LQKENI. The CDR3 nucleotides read TGTGCCAGCTCACCAACGGGGGCTGGAGGCTACACCTTC. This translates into CASSPTGAGGYTF. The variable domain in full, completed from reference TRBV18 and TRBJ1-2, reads NAGVMQNPRHLVRRRGQEARLRCSPMKGHSHVYWYRQLPEEGLKFMVYLQKENIIDESGMPKERFSAEFPKEGPSILRIQQVVRGDSAAYFCASSPTGAGGYTFGSGTRLTVV.

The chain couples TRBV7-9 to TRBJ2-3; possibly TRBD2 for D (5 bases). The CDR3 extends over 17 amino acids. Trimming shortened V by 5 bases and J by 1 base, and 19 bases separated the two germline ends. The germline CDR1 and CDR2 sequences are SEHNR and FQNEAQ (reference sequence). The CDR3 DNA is TGTGCCAGCAGCAAGACCGGAGGACGGGATCGCACAGATACGCAGTATTTT. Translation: CASSKTGGRDRTDTQYF. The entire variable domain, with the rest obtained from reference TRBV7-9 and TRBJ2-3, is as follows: DTGVSQNPRHKITKRGQNVTFRCDPISEHNRLYWYRQTLGQGPEFLTYFQNEAQLEKSRLLSDRFSAERPKGSFSTLEIQRTEQGDSAMYLCASSKTGGRDRTDTQYFGPGTRLTVL.

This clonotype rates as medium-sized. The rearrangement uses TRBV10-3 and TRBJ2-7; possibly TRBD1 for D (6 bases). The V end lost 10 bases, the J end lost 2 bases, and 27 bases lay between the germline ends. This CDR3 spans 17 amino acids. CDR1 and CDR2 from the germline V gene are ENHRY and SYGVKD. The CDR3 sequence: CATGNRVGAGTPYEQYF. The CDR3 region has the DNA TGTGCCACCGGAAACAGGGTGGGGGCAGGGACCCCCTACGAGCAGTACTTC.

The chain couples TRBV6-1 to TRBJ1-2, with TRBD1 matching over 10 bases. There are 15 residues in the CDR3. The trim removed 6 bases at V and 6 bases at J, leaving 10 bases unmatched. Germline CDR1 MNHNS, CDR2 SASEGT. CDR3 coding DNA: TGTGCCAGCAGCCTCGGGGGACAGGGGAAGAATGGCTACACCTTC. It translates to CASSLGGQGKNGYTF.

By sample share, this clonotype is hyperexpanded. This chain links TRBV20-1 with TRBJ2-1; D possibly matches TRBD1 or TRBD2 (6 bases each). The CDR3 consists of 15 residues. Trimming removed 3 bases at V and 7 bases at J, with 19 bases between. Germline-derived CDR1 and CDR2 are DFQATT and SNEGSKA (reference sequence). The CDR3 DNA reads TGCAGTGCTAGGGGACGGGGGCCCCTACTAAATGAGCAGTTCTTC. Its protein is CSARGRGPLLNEQFF.

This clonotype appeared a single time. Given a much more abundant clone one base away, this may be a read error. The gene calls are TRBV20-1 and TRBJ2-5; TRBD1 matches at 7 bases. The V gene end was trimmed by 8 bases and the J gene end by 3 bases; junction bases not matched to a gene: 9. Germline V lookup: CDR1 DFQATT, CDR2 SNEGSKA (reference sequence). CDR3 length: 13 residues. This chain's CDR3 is CSTRQGLEETQYF. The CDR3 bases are TGCAGTACCAGACAGGGTTTAGAAGAGACCCAGTACTTC.

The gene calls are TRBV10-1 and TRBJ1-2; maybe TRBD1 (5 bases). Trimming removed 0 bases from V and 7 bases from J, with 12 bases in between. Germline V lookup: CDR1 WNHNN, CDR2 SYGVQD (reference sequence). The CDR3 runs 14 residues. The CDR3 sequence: CASSESSRGSGYTF. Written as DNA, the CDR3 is TGCGCCAGCAGTGAGTCGTCAAGGGGATCTGGCTACACCTTC.

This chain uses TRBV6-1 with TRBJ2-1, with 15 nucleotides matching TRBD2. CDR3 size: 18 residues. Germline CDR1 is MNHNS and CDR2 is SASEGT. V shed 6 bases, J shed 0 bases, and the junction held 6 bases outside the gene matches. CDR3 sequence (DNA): TGTGCCAGCAGAGGGACTAGCGGGGGGACTGGCTCCTACAATGAGCAGTTCTTC. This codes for CASRGTSGGTGSYNEQFF.